This record looks at one T cell receptor (beta chain) sequence and its context. The PCR used 60 Vbeta and 13 Jbeta primers. Repertoires were generated with immunoSEQ multiplex PCR, while TCRdb's copy carries only in-frame clones and drops some. Counted here are fewer than 250,000 clones, 70% to 90% occurring once; the ten biggest clones make up 1% to 1.5%. This record belongs to a study of cytomegalovirus exposure and HLA in healthy donors. Germline-derived CDR1 and CDR2 are SGHTA and FQGNSA. The CDR3 is made up of 15 amino acids. V was clipped by 2 bases and J by 5 bases; unmatched bases: 8. Specimen: PBMCs. The receptor's source is a human donor in good health. The rearrangement uses TRBV7-2 and TRBJ2-5, with TRBD1 identical over 7 bases. The chain's CDR3 is CASSLQGGVAETQYF. The CDR3 DNA reads TGTGCCAGCAGCTTACAAGGGGGCGTAGCGGAGACCCAGTACTTC.